This entry lists 30 T cell receptor beta chains sequenced from one sample in a study of shared T cell receptors in the human thymus. Some clones are missing from TCRdb's copy, which holds only in-frame ones; the method was immunoSEQ multiplex PCR. In the table there are hundreds of thousands of clones, about 89% of which are singletons. Another study also made use of these data, one on human thymus T cells.

Sequenced material: thymocytes. These receptors originate from a boy younger than two with a congenital heart defect.

The chain has TRBV9 and TRBJ2-1, with a tentative D call TRBD2 (5 bases). Germline V CDR1 and CDR2: SGDLS, YYNGEE. V was trimmed by 4 bases and J by 10 bases, leaving 21 bases between them. The CDR3 length is 15 residues. The CDR3 here is CASSLSRDPALEQFF. The CDR3 DNA follows: TGTGCCAGCAGCCTCAGCCGGGATCCTGCGTTGGAGCAGTTCTTC.

The rearrangement links TRBV6-6 to TRBJ1-5; TRBD1 matches 8 bases. Trimming cost V 2 bases and J 4 bases; bases outside gene matches: 4. Germline-derived CDR1 and CDR2 are MNHNY and SVGAGI (reference sequence). The CDR3 is 15 amino acids. For the CDR3, the DNA is TGTGCCAGCAGTTACGGACAGGGTGTGAATCAGCCCCAGCATTTT. Amino acid sequence: CASSYGQGVNQPQHF.

The chain carries TRBV5-6 and TRBJ1-3, with D hard to call. This CDR3 has 15 residues. V dropped 0 bases and J dropped 0 bases, with 7 bases sitting between them. Looked up from germline, CDR1 is SGHDT and CDR2 is YYEEEE. The CDR3 sequence: CASSLGHSSGNTIYF. Written as DNA, the CDR3 is TGTGCCAGCAGCTTGGGACATAGCTCTGGAAACACCATATATTTT.

V is TRBV7-9 and J is TRBJ2-5; D not resolved. The J call is in doubt because the DNA end fits TRBJ2-7 better. The germline V gene has CDR1 SEHNR and CDR2 FQNEAQ (reference sequence). There are 13 residues in the CDR3. CDR3: CASSLYGAYEQYF. The DNA for the CDR3 is TGTGCCAGCAGCTTGTATGGAGCTTACGAGCAGTACTTC.

The gene calls are TRBV23-1 and TRBJ2-5; the match to TRBD2 covers 7 bases. TRBV23-1 is placed among ORFs of uncertain function. This CDR3 is 15 amino acids long. V was pared by 4 bases and J by 5 bases, with 10 bases of the junction left unmatched. This CDR3 is CASSLEGLGGETQYF. The DNA for the CDR3 is TGCGCCAGCAGTCTCGAAGGACTAGGAGGGGAGACCCAGTACTTC.

The chain employs TRBV7-6 and TRBJ1-5; 9 bases match TRBD1. Trimming took 1 base from V and 9 from J; bases not matched to a gene: 10. CDR3 length: 16 amino acids. Germline CDR1 is SGHVS and CDR2 is FNYEAQ. CDR3 bases: TGTGCCAGCAGCTTAGAGGCGGGACAGGGCCTTGGGCCCCAGCATTTT. The encoded protein is CASSLEAGQGLGPQHF.

This chain connects TRBV9 to TRBJ1-4; 8 bases match TRBD1. The CDR3 contains 14 residues. V was pared by 5 bases and J by 8 bases, with 8 bases of the junction left unmatched. Per germline, CDR1 SGDLS and CDR2 YYNGEE. The CDR3 loop is CASSETGVREKLFF. CDR3 nucleotide sequence: TGTGCCAGCAGTGAGACAGGGGTGAGGGAAAAACTGTTTTTT. Full variable domain (missing parts from reference TRBV9 and TRBJ1-4): DSGVTQTPKHLITATGQRVTLRCSPRSGDLSVYWYQQSLDQGLQFLIQYYNGEERAKGNILERFSAQQFPDLHSELNLSSLELGDSALYFCASSETGVREKLFFGSGTQLSVL.

This clone has only one observation. V gene TRBV27 combines with J gene TRBJ2-3, with 7 nucleotides matching TRBD2. This CDR3 comprises 14 residues. The V gene end was trimmed by 6 bases and the J gene end by 2 bases; junction bases not matched to a gene: 5. Germline values: CDR1 MNHEY, CDR2 SMNVEV (reference sequence). CDR3 DNA: TGTGCCAGCAGAAGGACTAGAAACACAGATACGCAGTATTTT. It encodes CASRRTRNTDTQYF.

V and J are TRBV6-6 and TRBJ1-4; TRBD1 agrees at 8 bases. This CDR3 comprises 15 residues. Germline lookup yields CDR1 MNHNY and CDR2 SVGAGI (reference sequence). V shed 6 bases, J shed 7 bases, and the junction held 10 bases outside the gene matches. Written as DNA, the CDR3 is TGTGCCAGCAGGCCCACTGGACAGGGTAGTGAAAAACTGTTTTTT. Translation: CASRPTGQGSEKLFF.

The J gene is TRBJ2-7, the V gene TRBV28, with D tentatively TRBD1 (6 bases). V was clipped by 5 bases and J by 0 bases, with 11 bases between them. The CDR3 is 14 residues long. Germline V gene lookup returns CDR1 MDHEN and CDR2 SYDVKM. This CDR3 reads CASSTWDNSYEQYF. The CDR3 DNA is TGTGCCAGCAGTACCTGGGACAACTCCTACGAGCAGTACTTC.

V is TRBV4-3 and J is TRBJ2-1; weak D call: TRBD1 (6 bases). This CDR3 is 14 amino acids long. Germline CDR1 and CDR2: LGHNA and YSLEER. With 2 bases removed from V and 6 bases from J, the gap between germline ends came to 11 bases. Here the CDR3 reads CASSQPGVGNEQFF. The CDR3, as DNA: TGCGCCAGCAGCCAACCAGGGGTTGGCAATGAGCAGTTCTTC.

The chain joins TRBV27 to TRBJ2-7; D remains ambiguous. The germline gives CDR1 MNHEY, CDR2 SMNVEV (reference sequence). V was pared by 6 bases and J by 0 bases, with 6 bases between. CDR3 length equals 12 residues. The CDR3 nucleotides are TGTGCCAGCAGGACAAGCTCCTACGAGCAGTACTTC. It translates to CASRTSSYEQYF.

This clone was observed a few times. This chain joins TRBV20-1 and TRBJ2-1; D uncertain. CDR1 and CDR2 (germline): DFQATT, SNEGSKA (reference sequence). The CDR3 length is 11 residues. The V gene lost 3 bases and the J gene lost 8 bases, with 8 bases spanning the gap. CDR3 residues: CSASWSDEQFF. DNA for the CDR3: TGCAGTGCTAGTTGGAGCGATGAGCAGTTCTTC.

This chain links TRBV5-1 with TRBJ1-1; 7 bases fit TRBD1. Germline V gene data show CDR1 as SGHRS and CDR2 as YFSETQ. The CDR3 loop spans 15 amino acids. V shed 2 bases and J 0 bases; nucleotides not matched to a gene: 4. The DNA of the CDR3 is TGCGCCAGCAGCTTCGGGACAGTGATGAACACTGAAGCTTTCTTT. It specifies CASSFGTVMNTEAFF.

The V call is TRBV5-4, the J call TRBJ2-1, with unresolved D. Trimming removed 3 bases at V and 4 bases at J, with 2 bases between. Germline V CDR1 and CDR2: SGHNT, YYREEE (reference sequence). CDR3 length: 11 residues. CDR3 loop: CASSSYNEQFF. The CDR3 coding sequence is TGTGCCAGCAGCTCGTACAATGAGCAGTTCTTC.

This sequence joins TRBV20-1 and TRBJ2-7; maybe TRBD1 (5 bases). CDR1 and CDR2 from the germline V gene are DFQATT and SNEGSKA (reference sequence). The CDR3 spans 11 residues. With 0 bases removed from V and 12 bases from J, the gap between germline ends came to 12 bases. The CDR3 DNA reads as TGCAGTGCTAGAGATCCCCCAGGGCCGTACTTC. Amino acids: CSARDPPGPYF.

The chain uses TRBV27 and TRBJ2-7; 8 bases line up with TRBD2. The CDR3 runs 15 residues. Germline-derived CDR1 and CDR2 are MNHEY and SMNVEV (reference sequence). V gave up 0 bases and J gave up 3 bases; unmatched junction bases: 4. The CDR3 loop reads CASSLSAGVLYEQYF. The DNA for the CDR3 is TGTGCCAGCAGTTTATCAGCGGGAGTGCTCTACGAGCAGTACTTC.

The V call is TRBV5-4, the J call TRBJ2-5, with 11 bases that match TRBD2. In germline, CDR1 is SGHNT, CDR2 YYREEE (reference sequence). The CDR3 runs to 19 residues. V gave up 6 bases and J gave up 4 bases; unmatched junction bases: 20. CDR3 sequence (DNA): TGTGCCAGCACCCACAGGGGGACTCATAGCGGGGGGGCCCGAGAGACCCAGTACTTC. Encoded protein: CASTHRGTHSGGARETQYF.

The chain couples TRBV19 to TRBJ2-1; D is possibly TRBD2 (7 bases). Germline lookup yields CDR1 LNHDA and CDR2 SQIVND (reference sequence). The CDR3 contains 15 residues. Trimming cost V 5 bases and J 3 bases, with 14 bases left between them. This CDR3 is CASSSRGAFYNEQFF. The CDR3 DNA sequence: TGTGCCAGTAGTTCTCGGGGGGCCTTCTACAATGAGCAGTTCTTC.

This chain joins TRBV4-1 and TRBJ2-2, with a weak D call TRBD1 (5 bases). The CDR3 extends over 15 amino acids. Germline CDR1 and CDR2: MGHRA and YSYEKL. Trimming stripped 0 bases from V and 4 bases from J, with 9 bases between. In DNA, the CDR3 is TGCGCCAGCAGCCAAGACTGGGGCCCCACCGGGGAGCTGTTTTTT. Encoded protein: CASSQDWGPTGELFF.

V is TRBV4-1 and J is TRBJ2-3, with 12 nucleotides matching TRBD2. The CDR3 is 17 residues long. Germline CDR1 MGHRA, CDR2 YSYEKL. J lost 1 base, V lost 1 base, and 3 bases had no gene match. The CDR3 spells CASSQGSSGRGTDTQYF. CDR3 sequence (DNA): TGCGCCAGCAGCCAAGGGTCTAGCGGGAGGGGCACAGATACGCAGTATTTT.

This clone was observed once. The chain couples TRBV5-1 to TRBJ2-5; no reliable D call. CDR3 length equals 14 residues. Trimming took 4 bases from V and 4 from J, leaving 14 bases between them. Germline values: CDR1 SGHRS, CDR2 YFSETQ. CDR3 DNA: TGCGCCAGCAGCCTGGAGTCCCCTAGAGAGACCCAGTACTTC. It encodes CASSLESPRETQYF.

The chain employs TRBV7-2 and TRBJ1-5; D gene ambiguous. Trimming shortened V by 1 base and J by 3 bases, and 13 bases separated the two germline ends. Germline assignment: CDR1 SGHTA and CDR2 FQGNSA. There are 16 residues in the CDR3. The CDR3 loop reads CASSLGGSGNNQPQHF. In DNA form, the CDR3 reads TGTGCCAGCAGCTTAGGTGGTTCCGGGAACAATCAGCCCCAGCATTTT.

The V call is TRBV4-1, the J call TRBJ1-5; 9 bases line up with TRBD1. This CDR3 has 17 residues. Germline V gives CDR1 MGHRA, CDR2 YSYEKL. V was pared by 3 bases and J by 3 bases, with 9 bases of the junction left unmatched. CDR3 in DNA: TGCGCCAGCAGCCAGGACTTGCGGGACAGGGTCAATCAGCCCCAGCATTTT. Protein product: CASSQDLRDRVNQPQHF.

J is TRBJ2-1 and V is TRBV1; the table's D gene call, TRBD1, was not cross checked with the DNA. TRBV1 is recorded as a pseudogene. This CDR3 contains 17 residues. CDR3 amino acids: CTSSYIRTAGSYNEQFF. CDR3 coding DNA: TGCACCAGCAGCTACATTAGAACAGCAGGCTCCTACAATGAGCAGTTCTTC.

This chain connects TRBV5-1 to TRBJ1-1, with TRBD1 as a possible D gene (6 bases). Germline lookup yields CDR1 SGHRS and CDR2 YFSETQ. The V gene lost 0 bases and the J gene lost 2 bases, with 8 bases spanning the gap. The CDR3 extends over 14 amino acids. CDR3 coding DNA: TGCGCCAGCAGCTTGGCGGGACATAACACTGAAGCTTTCTTT. Amino acid sequence: CASSLAGHNTEAFF.

This chain connects TRBV5-8 to TRBJ2-2; 9 bases match TRBD1. Germline V CDR1 and CDR2: SGHTS, YDEGEE. After removal of 4 bases from V and 5 bases from J, the junction contained 9 bases not matched to a gene. The CDR3 covers 16 residues. CDR3 residues: CASSRFWDRVTGELFF. The CDR3 region has the DNA TGTGCCAGCAGCCGATTCTGGGACAGGGTGACCGGGGAGCTGTTTTTT.

The CDR3 DNA follows: TGTGCCAGCAGCTTGCGACCTACGACGAACAAAGGCGGCAATGAGCAGTTCTTC. This translates into CASSLRPTTNKGGNEQFF. The rearrangement joins TRBV7-2 to TRBJ2-1; D gene unclear. The germline CDR1 and CDR2 sequences are SGHTA and FQGNSA. The CDR3 runs to 18 residues. V was pared by 3 bases and J by 6 bases, with 24 bases between. Combining the CDR3 with reference TRBV7-2 and TRBJ2-1 gives the whole variable domain GAGVSQSPSNKVTEKGKDVELRCDPISGHTALYWYRQSLGQGLEFLIYFQGNSAPDKSGLPSDRFSAERTGGSVSTLTIQRTQQEDSAVYLCASSLRPTTNKGGNEQFFGPGTRLTVL.

The chain is built from TRBV29-1 and TRBJ2-7; 11 bases fit TRBD2. Trimming took 1 base from V and 3 from J; bases not matched to a gene: 2. The germline CDR1 and CDR2 sequences are SQVTM and ANQGSEA. The CDR3 totals 14 residues. CDR3: CSVEGGTSGYEQYF. In nucleotides, the CDR3 is TGCAGCGTTGAAGGCGGGACTAGCGGCTACGAGCAGTACTTC.

The chain carries TRBV30 and TRBJ2-5; D remains unclear. The DNA matches TRBJ2-7 better at its end, which makes the J call doubtful. Germline V gives CDR1 GTSNPN, CDR2 SVGIG (reference sequence). The CDR3 runs 14 residues. The CDR3 spells CAWSGENHSYEQYF. CDR3 sequence (DNA): TGTGCCTGGAGTGGAGAAAATCACTCCTACGAGCAGTACTTC.